Sequencing of this T cell receptor (beta chain) was carried out in a study of spatial heterogeneity in lung cancer. The CDR3 extends over 12 amino acids. The germline CDR1 and CDR2 sequences are MNHEY and SVGEGT. The V and J ends lost 6 bases and 4 bases respectively, with 7 bases between them. MiXCR, run by TCRdb on the 5' RACE reads, gives a single entry per CDR3 protein. The repertoire holds about 18,000 distinct CDR3 sequences, with 7% to 10% as singletons. This clonotype has more than one count but fewer than ten. Indicated time point: blood at routine non-recurrence follow-up after resection. Whole RNA, isolated from tumor, nontumor lung or frozen PBMC, was sequenced without prior sorting.

The V gene is TRBV6-2 or TRBV6-3, the J gene TRBJ1-5; no clear D gene. Sequences were derived from PBMCs, sampled at follow-up. This TCR was sampled from a male donor with early-stage non-small cell lung cancer. The CDR3 DNA reads as TGTGCCAGCAGATGGGGAAATCAGCCCCAGCATTTT. Translating gives CASRWGNQPQHF.